This T cell receptor beta chain was identified during a study of T cell responses to AZD1222 COVID-19 vaccine. Study-wide results and caveats: Baseline seropositivity characterized only 5 or 6 AZD1222 recipients. It was only after the peak T cell response that any repertoires were sampled. Recipients of two AZD1222 doses showed rising Spike-specific TCR breadth and depth. Spike regions recognized by vaccine-associated CD4 TCRs spanned the protein, led by 160-218 and 743-854.

Sequencing used immunoSEQ multiplex PCR; TCRdb keeps in-frame clones, though not all of them. Of just over 150,000 clones in the sample, just over 90% were seen once. With regard to this clone: Its matching antigen is unknown.

V lost 4 bases to trimming and J lost 5 bases, with 23 bases between them. This CDR3 is 18 amino acids long. The germline CDR1 and CDR2 sequences are MDHEN and SYDVKM. The chain links TRBV28 to TRBJ2-2; D is possibly TRBD2 (6 bases). The receptor comes from an adult in good health. The material sequenced was peripheral blood, taken on day 0 of AZD1222 vaccination. CDR3 nucleotide sequence: TGTGCCAGCAGTTCCTCAGAAGGAAGGACTATCGGGACCGGGGAGCTGTTTTTT. Translation: CASSSSEGRTIGTGELFF.